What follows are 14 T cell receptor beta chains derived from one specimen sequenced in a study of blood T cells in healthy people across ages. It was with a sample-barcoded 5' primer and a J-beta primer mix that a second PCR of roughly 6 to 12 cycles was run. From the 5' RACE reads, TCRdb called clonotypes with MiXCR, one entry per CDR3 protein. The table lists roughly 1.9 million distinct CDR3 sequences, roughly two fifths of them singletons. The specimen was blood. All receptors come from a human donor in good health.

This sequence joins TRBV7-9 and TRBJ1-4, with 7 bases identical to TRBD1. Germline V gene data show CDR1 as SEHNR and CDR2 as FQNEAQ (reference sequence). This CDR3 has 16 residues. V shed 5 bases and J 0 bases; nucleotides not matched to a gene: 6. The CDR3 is CASSRITGATNEKLFF. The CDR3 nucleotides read TGTGCCAGCAGCCGGATTACAGGGGCAACTAATGAAAAACTGTTTTTT.

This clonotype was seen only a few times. This chain's CDR3 is CASSYVSADTGELFF. As DNA, the CDR3 is TGTGCCAGCAGTTACGTAAGCGCAGACACCGGGGAGCTGTTTTTT. The V gene is TRBV6-2 or TRBV6-3, the J gene TRBJ2-2, with D unclear. The CDR3 is made up of 15 amino acids. Germline-derived CDR1 and CDR2 are MNHEY and SVGEGT. With 2 bases removed from V and 3 bases from J, the gap between germline ends came to 10 bases.

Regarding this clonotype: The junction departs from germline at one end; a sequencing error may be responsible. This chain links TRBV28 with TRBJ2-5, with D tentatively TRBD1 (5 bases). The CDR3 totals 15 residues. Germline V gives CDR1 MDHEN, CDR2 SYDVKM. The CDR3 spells CANSLSSRVGETQYF. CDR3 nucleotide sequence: TGTGCCAACAGTTTAAGTTCCAGGGTGGGAGAGACCCAGTACTTC.

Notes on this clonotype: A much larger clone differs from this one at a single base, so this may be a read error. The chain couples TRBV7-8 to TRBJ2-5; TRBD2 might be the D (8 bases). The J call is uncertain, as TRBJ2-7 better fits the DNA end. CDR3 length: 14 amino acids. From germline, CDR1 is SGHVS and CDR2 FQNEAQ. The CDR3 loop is CAGSLAGQTYEQYF. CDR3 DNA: TGTGCCGGCAGCTTAGCGGGACAGACCTACGAGCAGTACTTC.

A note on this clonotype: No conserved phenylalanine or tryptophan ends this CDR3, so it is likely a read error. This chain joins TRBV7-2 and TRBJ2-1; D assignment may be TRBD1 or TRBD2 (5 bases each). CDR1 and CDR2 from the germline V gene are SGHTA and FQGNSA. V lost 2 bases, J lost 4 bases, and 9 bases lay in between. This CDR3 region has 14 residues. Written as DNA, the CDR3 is TGTGCCAGCAGCTTATTGGGACGTTACAATGAGCAGTTCGTC. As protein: CASSLLGRYNEQFV.

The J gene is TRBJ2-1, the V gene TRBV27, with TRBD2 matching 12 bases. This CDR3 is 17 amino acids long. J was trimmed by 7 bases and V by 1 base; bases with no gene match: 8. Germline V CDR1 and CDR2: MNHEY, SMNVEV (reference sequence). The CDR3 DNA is TGTGCCAGCAGTTTATACCTCCTAGCGGGGGGGAGGAATGAGCAGTTCTTC. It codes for CASSLYLLAGGRNEQFF.

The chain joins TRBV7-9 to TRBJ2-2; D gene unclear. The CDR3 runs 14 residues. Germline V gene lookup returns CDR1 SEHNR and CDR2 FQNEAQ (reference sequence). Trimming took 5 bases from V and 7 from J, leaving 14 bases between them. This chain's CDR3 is CASSERNTDGELFF. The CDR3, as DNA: TGTGCCAGCAGCGAGCGAAACACTGACGGGGAGCTGTTTTTT. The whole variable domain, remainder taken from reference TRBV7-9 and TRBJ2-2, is DTGVSQNPRHKITKRGQNVTFRCDPISEHNRLYWYRQTLGQGPEFLTYFQNEAQLEKSRLLSDRFSAERPKGSFSTLEIQRTEQGDSAMYLCASSERNTDGELFFGEGSRLTVL.

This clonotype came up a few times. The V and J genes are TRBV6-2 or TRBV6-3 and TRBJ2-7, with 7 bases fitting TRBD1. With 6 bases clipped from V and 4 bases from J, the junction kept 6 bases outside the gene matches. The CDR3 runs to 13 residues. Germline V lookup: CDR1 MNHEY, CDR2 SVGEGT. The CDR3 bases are TGTGCCAGCAGAGGGGGCGCCGGTTACGAGCAGTACTTC. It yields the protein CASRGGAGYEQYF.

The CDR3 reads CASRDPGGTYGYTF. In DNA, the CDR3 is TGTGCCAGCAGAGACCCAGGGGGAACCTATGGCTACACCTTC. V and J are TRBV6-6 and TRBJ1-2, with 7 positions matching TRBD1. Germline CDR1 and CDR2: MNHNY and SVGAGI (reference sequence). The CDR3 has 14 amino acids. With V trimmed by 6 bases and J by 4 bases, 8 bases remained unmatched.

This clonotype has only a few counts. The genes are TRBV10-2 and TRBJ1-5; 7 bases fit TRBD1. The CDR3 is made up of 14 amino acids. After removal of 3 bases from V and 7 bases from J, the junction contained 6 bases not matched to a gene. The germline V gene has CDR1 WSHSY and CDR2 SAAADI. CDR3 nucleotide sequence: TGCGCCAGCAGTGACCGGGACAGAATCCAGCCCCAGCATTTT. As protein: CASSDRDRIQPQHF.

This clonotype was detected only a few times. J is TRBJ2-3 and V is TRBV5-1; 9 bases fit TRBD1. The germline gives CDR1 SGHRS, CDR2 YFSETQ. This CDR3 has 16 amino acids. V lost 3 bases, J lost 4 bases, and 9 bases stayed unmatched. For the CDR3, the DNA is TGCGCCAGCAGCTCTGGGGGGACAGGGTATGCAGATACGCAGTATTTT. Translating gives CASSSGGTGYADTQYF. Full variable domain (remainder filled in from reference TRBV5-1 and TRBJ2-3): KAGVTQTPRYLIKTRGQQVTLSCSPISGHRSVSWYQQTPGQGLQFLFEYFSETQRNKGNFPGRFSGRQFSNSRSEMNVSTLELGDSALYLCASSSGGTGYADTQYFGPGTRLTVL.

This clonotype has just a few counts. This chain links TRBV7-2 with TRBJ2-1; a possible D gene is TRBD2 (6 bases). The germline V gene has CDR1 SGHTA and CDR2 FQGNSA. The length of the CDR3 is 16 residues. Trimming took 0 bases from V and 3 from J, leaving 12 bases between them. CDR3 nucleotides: TGTGCCAGCAGCTTAGCCGGGACTTTAGTCTACAATGAGCAGTTCTTC. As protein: CASSLAGTLVYNEQFF.

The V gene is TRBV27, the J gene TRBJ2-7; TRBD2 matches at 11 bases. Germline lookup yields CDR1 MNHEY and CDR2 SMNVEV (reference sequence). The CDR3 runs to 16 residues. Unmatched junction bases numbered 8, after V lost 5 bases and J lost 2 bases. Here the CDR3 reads CASSIPSGGFPYEQYF. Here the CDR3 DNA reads TGTGCCAGCAGTATTCCTAGCGGGGGGTTCCCCTACGAGCAGTACTTC.

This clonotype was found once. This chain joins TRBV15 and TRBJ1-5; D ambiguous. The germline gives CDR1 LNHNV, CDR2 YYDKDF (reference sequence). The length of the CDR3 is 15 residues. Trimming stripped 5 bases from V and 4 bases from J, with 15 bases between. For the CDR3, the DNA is TGTGCCACCAGCGCCCGAACCAGTTATAATCAGCCCCAGCATTTT. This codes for CATSARTSYNQPQHF.